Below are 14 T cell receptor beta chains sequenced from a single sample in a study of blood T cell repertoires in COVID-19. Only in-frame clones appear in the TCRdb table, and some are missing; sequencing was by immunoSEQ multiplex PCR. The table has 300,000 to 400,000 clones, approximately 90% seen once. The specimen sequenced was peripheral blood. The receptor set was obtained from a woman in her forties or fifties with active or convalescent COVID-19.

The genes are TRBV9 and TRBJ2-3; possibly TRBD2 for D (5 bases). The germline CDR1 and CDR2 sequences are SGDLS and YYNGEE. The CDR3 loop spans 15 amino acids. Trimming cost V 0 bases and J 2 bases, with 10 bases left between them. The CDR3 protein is CASSVALANTDTQYF. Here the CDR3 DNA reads TGTGCCAGCAGCGTAGCGCTAGCTAACACAGATACGCAGTATTTT.

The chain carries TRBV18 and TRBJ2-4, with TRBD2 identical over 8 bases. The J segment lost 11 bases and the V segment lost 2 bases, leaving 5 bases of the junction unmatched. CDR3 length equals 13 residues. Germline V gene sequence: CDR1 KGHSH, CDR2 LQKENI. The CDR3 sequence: CASSPDGLALQYF. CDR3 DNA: TGTGCCAGCTCACCAGACGGACTAGCCCTTCAGTACTTC.

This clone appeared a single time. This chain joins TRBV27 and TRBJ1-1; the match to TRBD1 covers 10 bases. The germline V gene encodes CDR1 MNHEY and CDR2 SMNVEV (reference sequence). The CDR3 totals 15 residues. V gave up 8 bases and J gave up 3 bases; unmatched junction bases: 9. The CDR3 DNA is TGTGCCAGCTCCCGGGGACAGGGGTTGGACACTGAAGCTTTCTTT. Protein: CASSRGQGLDTEAFF.

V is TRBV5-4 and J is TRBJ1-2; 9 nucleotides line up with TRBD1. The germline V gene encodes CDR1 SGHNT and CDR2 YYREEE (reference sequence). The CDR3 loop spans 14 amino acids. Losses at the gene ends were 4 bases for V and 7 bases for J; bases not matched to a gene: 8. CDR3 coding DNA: TGTGCCAGCAGCGCCGGGACAGGGACGGGTGGCTACACCTTC. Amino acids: CASSAGTGTGGYTF.

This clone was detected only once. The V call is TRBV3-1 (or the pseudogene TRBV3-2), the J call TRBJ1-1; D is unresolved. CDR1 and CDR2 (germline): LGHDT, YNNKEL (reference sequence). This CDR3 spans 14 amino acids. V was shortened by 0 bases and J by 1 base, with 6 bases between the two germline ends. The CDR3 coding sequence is TGTGCCAGCAGCCAAGAGTTCAGGAACACTGAAGCTTTCTTT. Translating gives CASSQEFRNTEAFF.

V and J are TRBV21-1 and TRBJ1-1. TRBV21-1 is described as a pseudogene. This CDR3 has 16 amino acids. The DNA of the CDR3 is TGTGCCAGCAGCATCTCGGCGGGGGGCGCGGACACTGAAGCTTTCTTT. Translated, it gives CASSISAGGADTEAFF.

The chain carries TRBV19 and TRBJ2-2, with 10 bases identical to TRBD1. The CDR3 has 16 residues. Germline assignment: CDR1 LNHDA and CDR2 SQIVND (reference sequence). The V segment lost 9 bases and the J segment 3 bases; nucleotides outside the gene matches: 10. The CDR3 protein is CASHSTGGRDTGELFF. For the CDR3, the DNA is TGTGCCAGCCACTCGACAGGGGGCCGGGACACCGGGGAGCTGTTTTTT.

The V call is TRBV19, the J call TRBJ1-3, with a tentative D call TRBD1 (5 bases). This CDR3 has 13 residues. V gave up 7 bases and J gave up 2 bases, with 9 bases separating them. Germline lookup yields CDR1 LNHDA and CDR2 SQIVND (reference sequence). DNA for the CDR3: TGTGCCAGTAATGGAGGGGCTGGAAACACCATATATTTT. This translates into CASNGGAGNTIYF. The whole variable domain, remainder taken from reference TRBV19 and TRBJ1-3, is DGGITQSPKYLFRKEGQNVTLSCEQNLNHDAMYWYRQDPGQGLRLIYYSQIVNDFQKGDIAEGYSVSREKKESFPLTVTSAQKNPTAFYLCASNGGAGNTIYFGEGSWLTVV.

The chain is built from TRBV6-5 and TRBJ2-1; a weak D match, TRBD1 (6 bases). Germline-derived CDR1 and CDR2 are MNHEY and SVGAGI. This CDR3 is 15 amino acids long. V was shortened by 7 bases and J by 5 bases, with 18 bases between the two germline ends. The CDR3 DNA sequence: TGTGCCAGCACCCTCCCGGGACATCCGCACAATGAGCAGTTCTTC. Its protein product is CASTLPGHPHNEQFF.

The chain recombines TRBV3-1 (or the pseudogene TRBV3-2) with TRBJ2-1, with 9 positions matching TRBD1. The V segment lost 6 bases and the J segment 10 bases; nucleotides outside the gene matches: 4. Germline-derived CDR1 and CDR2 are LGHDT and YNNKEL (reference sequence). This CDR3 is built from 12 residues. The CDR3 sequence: CASSPDRGEQFF. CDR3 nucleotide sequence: TGTGCCAGCAGTCCGGACAGGGGCGAGCAGTTCTTC.

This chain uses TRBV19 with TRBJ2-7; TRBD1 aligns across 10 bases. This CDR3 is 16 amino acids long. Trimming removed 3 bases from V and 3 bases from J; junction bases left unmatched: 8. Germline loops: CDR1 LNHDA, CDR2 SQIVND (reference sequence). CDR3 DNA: TGTGCCAGTAGTATGGGCGGGACAGGGGACATCTACGAGCAGTACTTC. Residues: CASSMGGTGDIYEQYF.

The chain's CDR3 is CASSSGQVQHF. As DNA, the CDR3 is TGTGCCAGCAGCTCCGGACAGGTTCAGCATTTT. The rearrangement joins TRBV3-1 (or the pseudogene TRBV3-2) to TRBJ1-5, with 7 bases matching TRBD1. The V gene end was trimmed by 5 bases and the J gene end by 13 bases; junction bases not matched to a gene: 5. Germline V gene lookup returns CDR1 LGHDT and CDR2 YNNKEL (reference sequence). CDR3 length equals 11 residues.

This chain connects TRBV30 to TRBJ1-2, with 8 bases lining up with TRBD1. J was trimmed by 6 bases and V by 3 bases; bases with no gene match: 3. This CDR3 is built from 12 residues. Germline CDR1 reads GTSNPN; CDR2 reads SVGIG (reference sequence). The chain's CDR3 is CAWRGQVNGYTF. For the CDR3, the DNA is TGTGCCTGGAGGGGACAGGTAAATGGCTACACCTTC.

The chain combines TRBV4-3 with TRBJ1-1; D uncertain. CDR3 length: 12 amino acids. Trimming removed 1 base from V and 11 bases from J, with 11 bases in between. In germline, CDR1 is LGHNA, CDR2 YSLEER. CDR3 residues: CASSQGSAMAFF. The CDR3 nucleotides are TGCGCCAGCAGCCAAGGGTCCGCGATGGCTTTCTTT.